The entry that follows covers one TCR beta chain sequence. Its matching antigen is unknown. Time point: healthy volunteer bleed at 6 weeks. Unfractionated whole blood was the source from which total RNA was extracted. In the authors' methods: Sample TCR totals centred on a median of approximately 96,000, ranging about 20,000 to 700,000. TCRdb passed the RACE reads through MiXCR, listing each CDR3 protein once. The V and J calls, along with clone size, are taken from TCRdb and not from the paper's own processing. The sample consists of under 90,000 distinct CDR3 sequences, approximately 8.6% of them appearing once. These data are taken from a study of human T cells and chemical hapten exposure. Germline CDR1 and CDR2: SGHRS and YFSETQ. This CDR3 region has 13 residues. V was pared by 4 bases and J by 6 bases, with 14 bases between. Overall study findings and caveats: TCRs exceeding 1 in 1000 frequency stayed unchanged with DPC sensitization.

The sequence was collected from a male donor in good health. Some clones in this sample may be carry-over from other donors' samples. Sequenced: whole blood. The chain recombines TRBV5-1 with TRBJ2-7; D is possibly TRBD2 (6 bases). For the CDR3, the DNA is TGCGCCAGCAGCCGTGGGGTAGCGGTCGAGCAGTACTTC. Its protein is CASSRGVAVEQYF.